This TCR beta chain was recovered during a study of blood T cell repertoires in COVID-19. TCRdb's table, derived via immunoSEQ multiplex PCR, lists solely in-frame clones and lacks some. The sample comprises more than 95,000 clones, roughly 85% of which are singletons, and 4% to 5% rests with the top ten. Material: peripheral blood. The TCR sequence derives from a man between 50 and 59 years old with acute or convalescent COVID-19.

CDR3 region: CSARVSETQYF. DNA for the CDR3: TGCAGTGCTAGAGTGAGTGAGACCCAGTACTTC. The rearrangement uses TRBV20-1 and TRBJ2-5; D uncertain. CDR3 length: 11 residues. The V and J ends lost 1 base and 5 bases respectively, with 5 bases between them. Germline V CDR1 and CDR2: DFQATT, SNEGSKA (reference sequence).